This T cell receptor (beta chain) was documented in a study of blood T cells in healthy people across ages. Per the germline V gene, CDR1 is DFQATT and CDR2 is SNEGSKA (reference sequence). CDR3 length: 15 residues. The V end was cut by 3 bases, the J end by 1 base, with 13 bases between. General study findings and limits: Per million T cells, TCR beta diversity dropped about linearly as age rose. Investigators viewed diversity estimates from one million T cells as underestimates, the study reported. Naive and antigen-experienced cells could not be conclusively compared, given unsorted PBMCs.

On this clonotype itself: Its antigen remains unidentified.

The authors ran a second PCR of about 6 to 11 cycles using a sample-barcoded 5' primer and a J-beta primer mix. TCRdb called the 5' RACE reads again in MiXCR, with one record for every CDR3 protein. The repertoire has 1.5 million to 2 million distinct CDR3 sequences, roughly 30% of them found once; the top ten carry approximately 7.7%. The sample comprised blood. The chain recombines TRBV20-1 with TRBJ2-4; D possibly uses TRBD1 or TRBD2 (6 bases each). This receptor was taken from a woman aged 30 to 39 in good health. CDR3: CSASGEGGAKNIQYF. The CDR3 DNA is TGCAGTGCTAGCGGGGAAGGGGGGGCCAAAAACATTCAGTACTTC.